Presented here are 10 T cell receptor beta chains from one specimen sequenced in a study of blood T cells in healthy people across ages (dated by TCRdb to the mid-2010s). The library came from 5' RACE. Sequencing used an Illumina HiSeq 2500. A second PCR of roughly 6 to 12 cycles was performed with a sample-barcoded 5' primer and a J-beta primer mix. TCRdb cleaned the public reads at Q25 with fastp, built clones with MiXCR and kept in-frame beta chains. Each entry merges the rows of one CDR3 protein and shows their most common DNA and genes. The sample table shows around 800,000 distinct CDR3 sequences, and around 25% are seen once. Together, the top ten hold 3% of the sample. These sequences were also reported in another study, on T cells of mothers and their children.

The sequenced sample was blood. Source of these receptors: a boy aged 5-17 years in good health.

As to this clonotype: One junction end disagrees with the germline gene, perhaps due to a read error. The gene calls are TRBV10-3 and TRBJ2-1; D tentatively fits TRBD1 or TRBD2 (5 bases each). This CDR3 region has 15 residues. In germline, CDR1 is ENHRY, CDR2 SYGVKD. The CDR3 sequence is CAIGGRGDSYDEQFF. DNA of the CDR3: TGTGCCATCGGCGGACGGGGCGATTCCTACGATGAGCAGTTCTTC.

This clonotype was found a few times. The chain has TRBV5-1 and TRBJ1-1; D unresolved. Trimming took off 0 bases at V and 4 bases at J, with 13 bases between the two ends. CDR1 and CDR2 (germline): SGHRS, YFSETQ. This CDR3 has 15 residues. Written as DNA, the CDR3 is TGCGCCAGCAGCTTGGCCGAAGGGTCGGGCACTGAAGCTTTCTTT. It specifies CASSLAEGSGTEAFF.

This clonotype appeared once. This sequence joins TRBV6-5 and TRBJ2-1, with 7 nucleotides matching TRBD2. Germline CDR1 MNHEY, CDR2 SVGAGI. The junction had 7 bases not matched to a gene; V was cut back by 0 bases and J by 2 bases. This CDR3 is built from 17 residues. This CDR3 is CASSYSSGAGAYNEQFF. The CDR3 coding sequence is TGTGCCAGCAGTTACTCGAGTGGGGCGGGGGCCTACAATGAGCAGTTCTTC.

The genes are TRBV6-5 and TRBJ2-3; 10 bases fit TRBD2. From germline, CDR1 is MNHEY and CDR2 SVGAGI. V lost 4 bases, J lost 1 base, and 5 bases stayed unmatched. The CDR3 loop spans 16 amino acids. CDR3 DNA: TGTGCCAGCAGTTCCTCTGGGACTAGCGGCACAGATACGCAGTATTTT. Its protein is CASSSSGTSGTDTQYF.

This rearrangement joins TRBV6-6 to TRBJ2-2, with TRBD1 matching over 7 bases. This CDR3 has 15 residues. From germline, CDR1 is MNHNY and CDR2 SVGAGI (reference sequence). Germline trimming cut 7 bases from V and 8 bases from J; bases unmatched to any gene: 13. The CDR3 DNA follows: TGTGCCAGCAAGGTCCGGGACAGAGATGCTGGGGAGCTGTTTTTT. Its translation: CASKVRDRDAGELFF.

The genes are TRBV6-5 and TRBJ1-6; D gene ambiguous. CDR3 size: 12 residues. Trimming shortened V by 0 bases and J by 9 bases, and 3 bases separated the two germline ends. Per germline, CDR1 MNHEY and CDR2 SVGAGI. The CDR3 region is CASSYSSSPLHF. For the CDR3, the DNA is TGTGCCAGCAGTTACTCGAGTTCACCCCTCCACTTT.

V and J are TRBV29-1 and TRBJ2-5, with 14 positions matching TRBD2. TRBJ2-1 matches the DNA end more closely, so the J call is doubtful. The CDR3 has 15 amino acids. The V gene's germline CDR1 is SQVTM and CDR2 ANQGSEA. The CDR3 DNA follows: TGCAGCGTTCCGAGACTAGCGGGGGGGCCCGATGAGCAGTTCTTC. Its translation is CSVPRLAGGPDEQFF.

This clonotype occurred a few times. This chain connects TRBV20-1 to TRBJ1-1; D ambiguous. The germline gives CDR1 DFQATT, CDR2 SNEGSKA (reference sequence). Trimming took 1 base from V and 1 from J, leaving 7 bases between them. The CDR3 is 13 residues long. The CDR3 protein is CSARAPRNTEAFF. Written as DNA, the CDR3 is TGCAGTGCTAGAGCTCCTCGGAACACTGAAGCTTTCTTT.

The sample holds a few counts of this clonotype. V usage is TRBV5-1 and J usage is TRBJ2-3, with D hard to call. Germline values: CDR1 SGHRS, CDR2 YFSETQ. V lost 0 bases, J lost 5 bases, and 7 bases lay in between. The CDR3 sequence is 13 residues long. The CDR3 nucleotides read TGCGCCAGCAGCTTGGCTGGGGAAGATACGCAGTATTTT. This translates into CASSLAGEDTQYF.

The chain uses TRBV25-1 and TRBJ2-5; 10 bases match TRBD2. The CDR3 is made up of 16 amino acids. Germline-derived CDR1 and CDR2 are MGHDK and SYGVNS. Trimming took 6 bases from V and 2 from J; bases not matched to a gene: 9. The CDR3 is CASRGSGGLIQETQYF. Written as DNA, the CDR3 is TGTGCCAGCAGGGGTAGCGGGGGGCTTATTCAAGAGACCCAGTACTTC.